These 17 T cell receptor beta chains originate from one sample sequenced in a study of blood T cell repertoires in COVID-19. The table came from immunoSEQ multiplex PCR; TCRdb's copy has only in-frame clones and leaves some out. The data hold some 390,000 clones, with approximately 90% observed a single time. The material sequenced was peripheral blood. Receptors were obtained from a woman between 35 and 50 years old with COVID-19, enrolled during active disease.

This chain connects TRBV9 to TRBJ2-1; 8 positions match TRBD2. CDR1 is SGDLS, CDR2 YYNGEE, per germline. J gave up 8 bases and V 1 base, and 5 bases lay outside the gene matches. The CDR3 loop spans 14 amino acids. CDR3 sequence (DNA): TGTGCCAGCAGCGTACGGACTAGCCCGGATGAGCAGTTCTTC. Translating it yields CASSVRTSPDEQFF.

This chain joins TRBV7-2 and TRBJ2-2; 7 positions agree with TRBD1. The trim removed 6 bases at V and 5 bases at J, leaving 6 bases unmatched. CDR1 SGHTA and CDR2 FQGNSA come from the germline V gene. This CDR3 contains 14 residues. CDR3 sequence reads: CASSDRVKTGELFF. The CDR3, as DNA: TGTGCCAGCAGTGACAGGGTTAAGACCGGGGAGCTGTTTTTT.

This clone was observed a handful of times. The CDR3 loop reads CASSLAQGQWGYTF. The CDR3 coding sequence is TGTGCCAGCAGCTTGGCCCAGGGCCAGTGGGGCTACACCTTC. J is TRBJ1-2 and V is TRBV5-6, with D maybe TRBD1 (5 bases). With 0 bases removed from V and 8 bases from J, the gap between germline ends came to 14 bases. Germline V gene lookup returns CDR1 SGHDT and CDR2 YYEEEE. The CDR3 contains 14 residues.

This chain connects TRBV18 to TRBJ2-7; 7 nucleotides agree with TRBD2. The germline V gene has CDR1 KGHSH and CDR2 LQKENI. V dropped 6 bases and J dropped 5; count of bases not matched to a gene: 7. The CDR3 has 13 residues. CDR3 DNA: TGTGCCAGCTCTCCCGACGGACTAGACGAGCAGTACTTC. This encodes CASSPDGLDEQYF. Full variable domain (rest looked up from reference TRBV18 and TRBJ2-7): NAGVMQNPRHLVRRRGQEARLRCSPMKGHSHVYWYRQLPEEGLKFMVYLQKENIIDESGMPKERFSAEFPKEGPSILRIQQVVRGDSAAYFCASSPDGLDEQYFGPGTRLTVT.

CDR3 DNA: TGTGCCAGCAGTCCTTCGACAGTCACAGATACGCAGTATTTT. Amino acid sequence: CASSPSTVTDTQYF. The V and J genes are TRBV28 and TRBJ2-3, with D perhaps TRBD1 (5 bases). V shed 5 bases and J shed 2 bases, with 11 bases lying between them. The CDR3 contains 14 residues. Per germline, CDR1 MDHEN and CDR2 SYDVKM.

This clone turned up a few times. Other nucleotide sequences from this sample produce the same CDR3. The chain has TRBV5-4 and TRBJ1-2, with D perhaps matching TRBD1 (5 bases). Trimming removed 0 bases at V and 3 bases at J, with 12 bases between. CDR1 and CDR2 (germline): SGHNT, YYREEE (reference sequence). CDR3 length: 15 amino acids. CDR3 protein: CASSLGQGGYYGYTF. The CDR3 DNA reads as TGTGCCAGCAGCTTGGGGCAGGGTGGGTACTATGGCTACACCTTC.

This clone showed up just once. J is TRBJ2-7 and V is TRBV6-5; TRBD1 matches 8 bases. This CDR3 spans 15 amino acids. Germline V gene data show CDR1 as MNHEY and CDR2 as SVGAGI. J was trimmed by 2 bases and V by 6 bases; bases with no gene match: 9. The CDR3 here is CASRGRQGFTYEQYF. In DNA form, the CDR3 reads TGTGCCAGCAGAGGTAGACAGGGGTTTACCTACGAGCAGTACTTC.

This sequence joins TRBV9 and TRBJ2-3; D might be TRBD1 (6 bases). CDR3 length: 17 amino acids. Germline CDR1 reads SGDLS; CDR2 reads YYNGEE. The V end was cut by 3 bases, the J end by 3 bases, with 20 bases between. CDR3 coding DNA: TGTGCCAGCAGCGATGCGACAGGCCCGGCTGTGACAGATACGCAGTATTTT. This translates into CASSDATGPAVTDTQYF.

The chain employs TRBV28 and TRBJ1-2, with 7 bases that match TRBD1. CDR1 is MDHEN and CDR2 is SYDVKM in the germline V gene. The CDR3 spans 16 residues. The V gene end was trimmed by 7 bases and the J gene end by 8 bases; junction bases not matched to a gene: 19. The CDR3 here is CASNSPALGGLEGYTF. Written as DNA, the CDR3 is TGTGCCAGCAATTCCCCCGCTTTAGGGGGCTTGGAGGGCTACACCTTC.

This clone was observed a single time. Here the CDR3 reads CASSPGTGNNNQPQHF. The CDR3 DNA sequence: TGTGCCAGCTCACCGGGCACAGGGAATAACAATCAGCCCCAGCATTTT. The chain carries TRBV18 and TRBJ1-5, with D maybe TRBD1 (6 bases). CDR3 length: 16 amino acids. The ends were cut back, 3 bases at V and 3 bases at J, with 15 bases in the middle. Germline assignment: CDR1 KGHSH and CDR2 LQKENI.

The chain couples TRBV3-1 (or the pseudogene TRBV3-2) to TRBJ1-5; D may be TRBD1 (5 bases). The CDR3 consists of 15 residues. Between the trimmed V and J ends, which lost 1 base and 1 base, there was a span of 8 bases. Per the germline V gene, CDR1 is LGHDT and CDR2 is YNNKEL (reference sequence). The CDR3 loop reads CASSQGQGSNQPQHF. The CDR3 DNA is TGTGCCAGCAGCCAAGGGCAGGGCAGCAATCAGCCCCAGCATTTT.

The chain employs TRBV11-3 and TRBJ1-6, with D perhaps TRBD1 (5 bases). The CDR3 extends over 18 amino acids. In germline, CDR1 is SGHNT, CDR2 YENEEA. Trimming removed 3 bases from V and 6 bases from J, with 21 bases in between. The chain's CDR3 is CASSLGGERNRFNSPLHF. CDR3 nucleotides: TGTGCCAGCAGCTTGGGGGGGGAAAGGAATAGGTTTAATTCACCCCTCCACTTT.

V usage is TRBV5-1 and J usage is TRBJ2-1; 8 nucleotides agree with TRBD2. The J segment lost 10 bases and the V segment lost 4 bases, leaving 7 bases of the junction unmatched. CDR3 length equals 13 residues. Germline loops: CDR1 SGHRS, CDR2 YFSETQ. In nucleotides, the CDR3 is TGCGCCAGCAGCACCGTACTAGCGGCAGAGCAGTTCTTC. Translation: CASSTVLAAEQFF.

To note about this clone: Other DNA sequences in the same sample also yield this CDR3. The chain recombines TRBV5-1 with TRBJ2-7; a possible D gene is TRBD1 (5 bases). Germline V gene lookup returns CDR1 SGHRS and CDR2 YFSETQ. With 0 bases removed from V and 3 bases from J, the gap between germline ends came to 7 bases. The CDR3 runs to 13 residues. The CDR3 DNA reads as TGCGCCAGCAGCTTGGGACAGAACTACGAGCAGTACTTC. Its translation is CASSLGQNYEQYF.

The V gene is TRBV2, the J gene TRBJ1-4; the D gene is possibly TRBD1 (5 bases). V was trimmed by 4 bases and J by 11 bases, leaving 17 bases between them. Per the germline V gene, CDR1 is SNHLY and CDR2 is FYNNEI. This CDR3 comprises 14 residues. The CDR3 loop is CASSVWGVGLKLFF. The CDR3 bases are TGTGCCAGCAGTGTATGGGGGGTAGGGTTGAAACTGTTTTTT.

V is TRBV28 and J is TRBJ1-2; 11 bases agree with TRBD1. From germline, CDR1 is MDHEN and CDR2 SYDVKM. The CDR3 covers 13 residues. V lost 6 bases and J lost 8; bases outside the gene matches: 5. The DNA of the CDR3 is TGTGCCAGCAGACCGGGACAGGGGGGCGGCTACACCTTC. Amino acid sequence: CASRPGQGGGYTF.

The V and J genes are TRBV2 and TRBJ2-7; D is possibly TRBD1 (5 bases). Germline V CDR1 and CDR2: SNHLY, FYNNEI. Trimming took 5 bases from V and 1 from J, leaving 9 bases between them. The CDR3 spans 13 residues. The CDR3 coding sequence is TGTGCCAGCAGTCCGGACATTTCCTACGAGCAGTACTTC. It specifies CASSPDISYEQYF.